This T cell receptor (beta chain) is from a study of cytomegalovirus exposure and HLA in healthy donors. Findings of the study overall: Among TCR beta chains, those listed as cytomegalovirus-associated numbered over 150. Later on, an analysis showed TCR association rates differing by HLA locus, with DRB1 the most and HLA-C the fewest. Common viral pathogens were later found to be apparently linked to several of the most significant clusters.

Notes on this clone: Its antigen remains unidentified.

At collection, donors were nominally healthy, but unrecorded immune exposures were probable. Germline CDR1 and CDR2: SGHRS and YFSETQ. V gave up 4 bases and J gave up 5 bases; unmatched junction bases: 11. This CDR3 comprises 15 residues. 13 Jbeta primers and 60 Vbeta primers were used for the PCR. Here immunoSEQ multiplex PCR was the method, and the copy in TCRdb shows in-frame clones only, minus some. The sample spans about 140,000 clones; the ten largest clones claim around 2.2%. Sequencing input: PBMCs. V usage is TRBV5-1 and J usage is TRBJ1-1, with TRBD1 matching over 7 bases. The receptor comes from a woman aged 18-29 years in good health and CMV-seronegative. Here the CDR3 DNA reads TGCGCCAGCAGCACCCTTCGACAGGGAGGTACTGAAGCTTTCTTT. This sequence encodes CASSTLRQGGTEAFF.